These 12 T cell receptor beta chains were sequenced from one sample in a study of shared clonotypes between healthy human individuals. Assay: immunoSEQ multiplex PCR; the TCRdb copy retains only in-frame clones and omits some. The table lists roughly 2.2 million clones, 80% to 95% of them singletons. The sample was naive CD4+ T cells from PBMCs. Subset defined: CD45RA+ positively selected. The receptors derive from a man aged 18 to 30 in good health. Some clones in this sample may be carry-over from other donors' samples.

The rearrangement joins TRBV6-5 to TRBJ1-5, with 9 bases aligning to TRBD1. The V and J ends lost 6 bases and 2 bases, in that order; junction bases with no gene match: 5. Germline loops: CDR1 MNHEY, CDR2 SVGAGI. CDR3 length: 15 amino acids. The CDR3 region has the DNA TGTGCCAGCAGATCGACAGGGGGAGGCAATCAGCCCCAGCATTTT. Encoded protein: CASRSTGGGNQPQHF.

The V gene is TRBV28, the J gene TRBJ1-2; possible D gene TRBD1, 5 bases. Looked up from germline, CDR1 is MDHEN and CDR2 is SYDVKM. The V end was cut by 6 bases, the J end by 0 bases, with 14 bases between. The CDR3 is made up of 15 amino acids. As DNA, the CDR3 is TGTGCCAGCAGCTACGTAGGGGAAGCTAACTATGGCTACACCTTC. This codes for CASSYVGEANYGYTF.

V is TRBV5-1 and J is TRBJ2-5; TRBD2 matches 9 bases. V gave up 0 bases and J gave up 5 bases; unmatched junction bases: 8. This CDR3 spans 16 amino acids. CDR1 SGHRS and CDR2 YFSETQ come from the germline V gene. CDR3 in amino acids: CASSLATSGLGETQYF. The DNA of the CDR3 is TGCGCCAGCAGCTTGGCCACTAGCGGGCTGGGGGAGACCCAGTACTTC. The complete variable domain, with remaining parts taken from reference TRBV5-1 and TRBJ2-5, reads KAGVTQTPRYLIKTRGQQVTLSCSPISGHRSVSWYQQTPGQGLQFLFEYFSETQRNKGNFPGRFSGRQFSNSRSEMNVSTLELGDSALYLCASSLATSGLGETQYFGPGTRLLVL.

V usage is TRBV10-3 and J usage is TRBJ2-7, with 7 bases aligning to TRBD1. This CDR3 comprises 15 residues. Trimming at V came to 3 bases and at J to 3 bases, leaving 8 bases not matched to a gene. CDR1 ENHRY and CDR2 SYGVKD come from the germline V gene. CDR3 loop: CAISERTGGSYEQYF. In DNA, the CDR3 is TGTGCCATCAGTGAAAGGACAGGTGGGAGCTACGAGCAGTACTTC.

The chain links TRBV9 to TRBJ1-2; 8 bases line up with TRBD1. V was clipped by 4 bases and J by 6 bases; unmatched bases: 11. The CDR3 spans 15 residues. Per germline, CDR1 SGDLS and CDR2 YYNGEE. The CDR3 region has the DNA TGTGCCAGCAGCCTCCGGGACAGGCGCTATGATGGCTACACCTTC. Its translation: CASSLRDRRYDGYTF.

This chain links TRBV6-1 with TRBJ2-1; D might be TRBD1 or TRBD2, each matching 5 bases. V was cut by 7 bases and J by 4 bases, with 14 bases left in between. Germline V gives CDR1 MNHNS, CDR2 SASEGT. The CDR3 is 14 residues long. The CDR3 region is CASIEGGGYNEQFF. The CDR3 region has the DNA TGTGCCAGCATCGAGGGTGGGGGATACAATGAGCAGTTCTTC.

This clone came up a few times. This chain uses TRBV6-5 with TRBJ1-5; no reliable D call. Looked up from germline, CDR1 is MNHEY and CDR2 is SVGAGI. The V end lost 0 bases, the J end lost 6 bases, and 6 bases lay between the germline ends. This CDR3 is built from 13 residues. CDR3 coding DNA: TGTGCCAGCAGTTACTCGAGTGGTCAGCCCCAGCATTTT. Translating gives CASSYSSGQPQHF.

J is TRBJ1-5 and V is TRBV6-6; D is ambiguous. Germline CDR1 reads MNHNY; CDR2 reads SVGAGI (reference sequence). The CDR3 runs 14 residues. Trimming shortened V by 0 bases and J by 5 bases, and 8 bases separated the two germline ends. DNA for the CDR3: TGTGCCAGCAGTTACTCGATAAGGGATCAGCCCCAGCATTTT. Its protein is CASSYSIRDQPQHF.

This chain joins TRBV7-2 and TRBJ2-4; weak D call: TRBD2 (5 bases). The CDR3 runs 17 residues. Germline V gives CDR1 SGHTA, CDR2 FQGNSA. Trimming left V 5 bases short and J 1 base short, with 18 bases between. The CDR3 loop reads CASSRRGQEWAKNIQYF. The CDR3 DNA sequence: TGTGCCAGCAGCCGCAGAGGGCAGGAGTGGGCCAAAAACATTCAGTACTTC.

The genes are TRBV14 and TRBJ2-1, with 12 positions matching TRBD2. Germline V gene sequence: CDR1 SGHDN, CDR2 FVKESK. The CDR3 spans 15 residues. V shed 1 base, J shed 9 bases, and the junction held 4 bases outside the gene matches. The CDR3 is CASSQVLAGGIEQFF. The CDR3 coding sequence is TGTGCCAGCAGCCAAGTCCTAGCGGGAGGGATTGAGCAGTTCTTC. Filled out from reference TRBV14 and TRBJ2-1, the complete variable domain reads EAGVTQFPSHSVIEKGQTVTLRCDPISGHDNLYWYRRVMGKEIKFLLHFVKESKQDESGMPNNRFLAERTGGTYSTLKVQPAELEDSGVYFCASSQVLAGGIEQFFGPGTRLTVL.

The chain recombines TRBV27 with TRBJ2-4; D perhaps matches TRBD1 (6 bases). Germline CDR1 reads MNHEY; CDR2 reads SMNVEV (reference sequence). Trimming cost V 5 bases and J 0 bases, with 14 bases left between them. This CDR3 comprises 16 residues. The CDR3 here is CASSTPGALAKNIQYF. The CDR3 nucleotides read TGTGCCAGCAGTACTCCAGGGGCTCTAGCCAAAAACATTCAGTACTTC.

The sample holds one count of this clone. This chain connects TRBV19 to TRBJ1-1, with D hard to call. The length of the CDR3 is 15 residues. Germline V gives CDR1 LNHDA, CDR2 SQIVND (reference sequence). Trimming left V 8 bases short and J 1 base short, with 17 bases between. CDR3 sequence reads: CASPPPGRKNTEAFF. In DNA form, the CDR3 reads TGTGCCAGTCCCCCCCCCGGCAGGAAGAACACTGAAGCTTTCTTT.